The present T cell receptor beta chain was sequenced within a study of shared clonotypes between healthy human individuals (dated by TCRdb to the early 2020s). With regard to the full study: The cohort comprised a couple of women and a few men aged 18 to 49 years. Between about 0.9 and 10 billion PBMCs per donor were obtained by leukapheresis. The study deeply sequenced blood TCR repertoires of about 5 healthy adults to estimate repertoire size and the extent of clonotype sharing between individuals. For each donor, CD4 naive and CD4 memory were each given three plates, CD8 naive was given two plates, and CD8 memory was given one plate. Different laboratories and diverse techniques were used to prepare libraries and sequence TCR repertoires, to increase sequencing depth and limit assay-specific biases. Overall study outcomes, separate from this receptor: Compared with non-shared clonotypes, clonotypes shared by all four sorted-subset donors had higher generation probabilities. Only blood was sampled, and tissue TCR repertoires likely differ from those in blood. Even with the large sequencing depth, rarefaction of the sorted-subset datasets indicated that sequencing was incomplete. Larger estimated clonotype richness was generally found for naive subsets than for memory subsets. The genetic and exposure-history diversity represented was limited by the small number of donors. About 4.5% of naive CD4, 3.5% of naive CD8, roughly 2.4% of memory CD4, and over 0.35% of memory CD8 clonotypes were shared across a few donors. Pairwise subsampling led to the expectation that sequencing depth would affect the degree of clonotype sharing among donors.

The donors were healthy, HIV-negative adults who had no recently reported acute infections or vaccinations. All donors were Caucasian adults living in Nashville, Tennessee, USA. CD4+ T cells were enriched by magnetic negative selection; naive cells were then positively selected on CD45RA, and the negative fraction formed the memory subset. Blood was obtained by leukapheresis, after which PBMCs were separated by Ficoll-Histopaque density gradient centrifugation and cryopreserved in liquid nitrogen vapor phase. Analytical flow cytometry was used to check the purity and quantity of each magnetically sorted T cell population. Genomic DNA was isolated from each sorted fraction and quantified by UV absorbance on a Nanodrop 2000c. Using the deep immunoSEQ assay, multiplex PCR amplified TCR CDR3 regions from genomic DNA. Extracted genomic DNA from each cell subset was distributed evenly across all wells of several immunoSEQ 96-well plates, and each plate was treated as a replicate. Each replicate PCR for sorted subsets received 200 ng genomic DNA, equal to tens of thousands of T cell genomes. Purified libraries were measured with a Qubit 3.0 fluorometer, size-checked on a Bioanalyzer 2100, and measured again with the KAPA Library Quantification kit. Every immunoSEQ 96-well plate was sequenced on a dedicated single-read 150-cycle Illumina NextSeq 550 flow cell. The original methods were these. Because only junctional sequences without quality scores were contained in the immunoSEQ output, filtering matching that applied to full-length reads could not be performed. Sequences were annotated with PyIR, a Python wrapper for IgBLAST v1.9, and V/J genes and CDR3 were assigned using IMGT germline references. Reads were filtered out if the reads had weak V/J assignments (E-value above 1e-6), no CDR3, stop codons, out-of-frame junctions, or ambiguous translated residues. V3J clonotypes were defined by identical inferred V gene, J gene, and CDR3 amino acid sequence. Percentage overlap between repertoires was calculated by dividing the number of shared unique clonotypes by the size of the smaller repertoire. Repertoire richness was assessed with RTK rarefaction, the Chao1 estimator, and Recon v2.1 estimates of unobserved clonotypes. OLGA was used to compute generation probabilities for all TCRbeta clonotypes that the gDNA method yielded from four donors. The table comes from immuneACCESS by way of TCRdb, which keeps in-frame sequences with V and J called. Part of the clones is missing from these tables; in studies checked, under half for an unresolved V gene and the rest for unknown reasons. D and trimming come from the DNA, and the V and J calls and clone size come from that table. The sample data list some 1.5 million clones, and around 95% of these were observed just once. The ten largest clones add up to 1% to 1.5% of the sample.

Counted from cysteine to phenylalanine, this CDR3 has 15 amino acids. Only the CDR3 DNA is retained, 45 bases long and in frame from the first base. Trimming accounts for 3 bases at V and 7 bases at J, while the number of junction bases matched to no gene is 5. CDR1 MNHEY and CDR2 SMNVEV were looked up in the germline V gene (reference sequence). Of note for this clone: Its antigen is still unknown. Base quality data are lacking; no much larger clone is found one base away.

The source material was naive CD4+ T cells sorted from blood. Per the publication, the cell subset or site label means: CD45RA+ positively selected. The chain employs TRBV27 and TRBJ2-1; TRBD2 aligns with 11 central bases. This sequence was found in a man between 25 and 39 years old in good health. The bases read TGTGCCAGCAGTTTTGCTAGCGGGAGGTTAAATGAGCAGTTCTTC. Translated, it reads CASSFASGRLNEQFF.